Listed here are 29 T cell receptor beta chains from one sample, sequenced in a study of T cells in Graves' hyperthyroidism and ophthalmopathy. RNA transcripts yielded amplified TCR beta CDR3 regions. TCR CDR3 regions were first amplified by RT-PCR with HTBI primers. TCRdb re-called the multiplex PCR reads through MiXCR, storing one row per CDR3 protein. The repertoire holds 250,000 to 300,000 distinct CDR3 sequences, with approximately 13% as singletons. The sample taken for sequencing was blood. These receptors were obtained from a woman between 35 and 50 years old with Graves' hyperthyroidism.

This rearrangement joins TRBV28 to TRBJ2-5; 13 positions match TRBD2. V lost 7 bases to trimming and J lost 5 bases; unmatched junction nucleotides: 7. Germline CDR1 and CDR2: MDHEN and SYDVKM. The CDR3 length is 15 residues. In nucleotides, the CDR3 is TGTGCCAGCACCACACTAGCGGGAGGGGCGGAGACCCAGTACTTC. Its protein product is CASTTLAGGAETQYF.

This clonotype showed up just a few times. The V and J genes are TRBV10-1 and TRBJ2-1; no firm D call. Germline V gene data show CDR1 as WNHNN and CDR2 as SYGVQD (reference sequence). V was clipped by 8 bases and J by 3 bases, with 8 bases between them. CDR3 length: 12 amino acids. The DNA of the CDR3 is TGCGCCAGCGGTGGCTACTACAATGAGCAGTTCTTC. Protein sequence: CASGGYYNEQFF.

This clonotype was detected ten times or more. The rearrangement links TRBV27 to TRBJ2-5; 8 bases fit TRBD1. Germline lookup yields CDR1 MNHEY and CDR2 SMNVEV (reference sequence). CDR3 length: 14 amino acids. V was pared by 5 bases and J by 2 bases, with 4 bases of the junction left unmatched. The CDR3, as DNA: TGTGCCAGCAGTCCGGGACAGGTACAAGAGACCCAGTACTTC. This sequence encodes CASSPGQVQETQYF.

In this sample, this clonotype turned up many times. The CDR3 loop reads CASTLRGVYGYTF. CDR3 DNA: TGTGCCAGCACCCTCCGGGGGGTCTATGGCTACACCTTC. The chain couples TRBV12-3 or TRBV12-4 to TRBJ1-2; perhaps TRBD1 as D (5 bases). Trimming shortened V by 7 bases and J by 4 bases, and 13 bases separated the two germline ends. The CDR3 has 13 amino acids.

About this clonotype itself: Just one base apart from a much larger clone, this may be a read error. V is TRBV11-1 and J is TRBJ2-3, with D possibly TRBD1 on 6 matching bases. Germline lookup yields CDR1 SGHAT and CDR2 FQDESV (reference sequence). The CDR3 extends over 15 amino acids. The CDR3 DNA reads as TGTGCCAGCAGCCCAGTGGTTTGGGACACAGATACGCTGTATTTT. Residues: CASSPVVWDTDTLYF. Supplemented by reference TRBV11-1 and TRBJ2-3, the full variable domain reads EAEVAQSPRYKITEKSQAVAFWCDPISGHATLYWYRQILGQGPELLVQFQDESVVDDSQLPKDRFSAERLKGVDSTLKIQPAELGDSAMYLCASSPVVWDTDTLYFGPGTRLTVL.

This chain uses TRBV6-1 with TRBJ2-2, with TRBD2 identical over 12 bases. The CDR3 has 16 amino acids. Germline loops: CDR1 MNHNS, CDR2 SASEGT. Losses at the gene ends were 3 bases for V and 4 bases for J; bases not matched to a gene: 3. The CDR3 reads CASSDGLAGPTGELFF. In DNA form, the CDR3 reads TGTGCCAGCAGTGATGGACTAGCGGGACCCACCGGGGAGCTGTTTTTT.

In its sample, this clonotype was seen many times. The chain uses TRBV2 and TRBJ1-5, with D possibly TRBD1 on 6 matching bases. The CDR3 extends over 14 amino acids. Trimming shortened V by 4 bases and J by 1 base, and 8 bases separated the two germline ends. CDR1 is SNHLY and CDR2 is FYNNEI in the germline V gene. The CDR3 DNA sequence: TGTGCCAGCAGTGGACAGGAGAGCAATCAGCCCCAGCATTTT. Protein: CASSGQESNQPQHF. Variable domain in full (rest from reference TRBV2 and TRBJ1-5): EPEVTQTPSHQVTQMGQEVILRCVPISNHLYFYWYRQILGQKVEFLVSFYNNEISEKSEIFDDQFSVERPDGSNFTLKIRSTKLEDSAMYFCASSGQESNQPQHFGDGTRLSIL.

The sample holds many counts of this clonotype. V is TRBV4-1 and J is TRBJ1-4, with D possibly matching TRBD1 (5 bases). Trimming pared 7 bases from V and 3 bases from J, leaving 15 bases between. Germline loops: CDR1 MGHRA, CDR2 YSYEKL. CDR3 length: 15 amino acids. For the CDR3, the DNA is TGCGCCAGCACCAAAGGGCGGGGGTCTAATGAAAAACTGTTTTTT. Its translation is CASTKGRGSNEKLFF.

There are a few counts of this clonotype. The J gene is TRBJ1-5, the V gene TRBV3-1; tentative D call: TRBD1 (5 bases). Germline V gene sequence: CDR1 LGHDT, CDR2 YNNKEL (reference sequence). V was clipped by 4 bases and J by 0 bases, with 16 bases between them. The CDR3 is made up of 17 amino acids. CDR3 residues: CASSLSGSRLSNQPQHF. The CDR3 DNA sequence: TGTGCCAGCAGCCTATCAGGGAGCAGGCTTAGCAATCAGCCCCAGCATTTT.

This clonotype was detected many times. The chain employs TRBV7-9 and TRBJ1-2, with D unclear. The CDR3 covers 13 residues. Germline CDR1 SEHNR, CDR2 FQNEAQ (reference sequence). The germline V and J ends were trimmed by 6 bases and 7 bases, with 15 bases remaining between them. The DNA for the CDR3 is TGTGCCAGCAGACCCAAATCACTTCGTGGCTACACCTTC. Amino acids: CASRPKSLRGYTF.

In its sample, this clonotype was seen many times. The chain has TRBV20-1 and TRBJ2-1; the D gene is possibly TRBD2 (6 bases). Germline-derived CDR1 and CDR2 are DFQATT and SNEGSKA (reference sequence). Trimming cost V 0 bases and J 8 bases, with 20 bases left between them. The CDR3 is 16 residues long. The CDR3, as DNA: TGCAGTGCTAGAGATCTGGGGGAGGCACTTTATGATGAGCAGTTCTTC. Amino acids: CSARDLGEALYDEQFF.

This clonotype came up many times. This rearrangement joins TRBV2 to TRBJ1-1; maybe TRBD1 (6 bases). The germline V and J ends were trimmed by 3 bases and 1 base, with 12 bases remaining between them. The germline CDR1 and CDR2 sequences are SNHLY and FYNNEI. This CDR3 has 15 amino acids. This CDR3 reads CASSDWGTPNTEAFF. The DNA of the CDR3 is TGTGCCAGCAGTGATTGGGGGACACCGAACACTGAAGCTTTCTTT.

This clonotype was seen ten or more times. This chain joins TRBV2 and TRBJ2-1; D is possibly TRBD1 (6 bases). The V end lost 8 bases, the J end lost 10 bases, and 12 bases lay between the germline ends. The CDR3 has 11 amino acids. Per the germline V gene, CDR1 is SNHLY and CDR2 is FYNNEI. In DNA form, the CDR3 reads TGTGCCAGCGTTAGGGGGAGAGAGCAGTTCTTC. The encoded protein is CASVRGREQFF.

This rearrangement joins TRBV4-1 to TRBJ1-1; TRBD1 matches at 8 bases. The J segment lost 1 base and the V segment lost 2 bases, leaving 3 bases of the junction unmatched. Germline loops: CDR1 MGHRA, CDR2 YSYEKL. This CDR3 is 15 amino acids long. The CDR3: CASSQMTGENTEAFF. The DNA for the CDR3 is TGCGCCAGCAGCCAAATGACAGGGGAGAACACTGAAGCTTTCTTT.

This clonotype was picked up many times. V is TRBV20-1 and J is TRBJ2-1; D is perhaps TRBD1 or TRBD2 (5 bases each). Trimming cost V 4 bases and J 2 bases, with 18 bases left between them. The CDR3 runs 16 residues. CDR1 and CDR2 (germline): DFQATT, SNEGSKA (reference sequence). CDR3 amino acids: CSATNLAWGTYNEQFF. CDR3 in DNA: TGCAGTGCTACAAACCTTGCCTGGGGGACCTACAATGAGCAGTTCTTC.

In this sample, this clonotype turned up a few times. The chain links TRBV6-5 to TRBJ1-3; D ambiguous. This CDR3 spans 13 amino acids. Germline CDR1 reads MNHEY; CDR2 reads SVGAGI. V was shortened by 6 bases and J by 0 bases, with 6 bases between the two germline ends. CDR3 DNA: TGTGCCAGCAGGGCGTACTCTGGAAACACCATATATTTT. Translation: CASRAYSGNTIYF.

This clonotype appeared many times. The rearrangement joins TRBV27 to TRBJ2-3, with D tentatively TRBD1 or TRBD2 (6 bases each). The CDR3 is made up of 16 amino acids. The germline V and J ends were trimmed by 7 bases and 5 bases, with 22 bases remaining between them. The germline V gene encodes CDR1 MNHEY and CDR2 SMNVEV (reference sequence). The chain's CDR3 is CASTSHWGGTRDTQYF. CDR3 bases: TGTGCCAGCACCTCACATTGGGGCGGGACACGAGATACGCAGTATTTT.

This clonotype was counted between two and nine times. The rearrangement uses TRBV20-1 and TRBJ2-7, with 7 bases fitting TRBD2. Trimming cost V 3 bases and J 4 bases; bases outside gene matches: 0. The CDR3 length is 11 residues. CDR1 is DFQATT, CDR2 SNEGSKA, per germline (reference sequence). CDR3 bases: TGCAGTGCTAGCGGGAGGTACGAGCAGTACTTC. It is translated as CSASGRYEQYF.

There are many counts of this clonotype. V is TRBV28 and J is TRBJ1-2, with D uncertain. The length of the CDR3 is 11 residues. Trimming took off 3 bases at V and 7 bases at J, with 6 bases between the two ends. Germline V gene lookup returns CDR1 MDHEN and CDR2 SYDVKM. The CDR3 region has the DNA TGTGCCAGCAGTTTTCGTACTGGCTACACCTTC. Its protein product is CASSFRTGYTF.

This clonotype showed up many times. The rearrangement uses TRBV16 and TRBJ1-1, with 7 bases identical to TRBD1. CDR3 size: 13 residues. V lost 6 bases to trimming and J lost 3 bases; unmatched junction nucleotides: 4. Per the germline V gene, CDR1 is KGHSY and CDR2 is FQNENV. As DNA, the CDR3 is TGTGCCAGCAGTCGGGGACAGTACACTGAAGCTTTCTTT. Encoded protein: CASSRGQYTEAFF.

Here the CDR3 reads CSARNLQSGELFF. The CDR3 DNA reads as TGCAGTGCTAGAAATCTTCAAAGCGGGGAGCTGTTTTTT. The chain joins TRBV20-1 to TRBJ2-2; the D is unclear. Germline V gives CDR1 DFQATT, CDR2 SNEGSKA (reference sequence). The CDR3 contains 13 residues. V dropped 2 bases and J dropped 7 bases, with 11 bases sitting between them.

This clonotype has at least ten counts. CDR3 amino acids: CASSSGKYNEQFF. CDR3 nucleotides: TGTGCCAGCAGCTCTGGGAAATACAATGAGCAGTTCTTC. This chain uses TRBV7-2 with TRBJ2-1; D call uncertain. Germline V gives CDR1 SGHTA, CDR2 FQGNSA. There are 13 residues in the CDR3. The V gene lost 4 bases and the J gene lost 4 bases, with 8 bases spanning the gap.

At least ten counts were recorded for this clonotype. The chain is built from TRBV29-1 and TRBJ1-1; tentatively, D is TRBD1 (5 bases). CDR1 and CDR2 (germline): SQVTM, ANQGSEA. The CDR3 is made up of 10 amino acids. Here the CDR3 reads CVGGGTEAFF. The CDR3 nucleotides are TGCGTGGGGGGTGGGACGGAAGCTTTCTTT.

There are many counts of this clonotype. The genes are TRBV10-3 and TRBJ2-4; 7 nucleotides align to TRBD2. With V trimmed by 3 bases and J by 0 bases, 5 bases remained unmatched. CDR1 and CDR2 (germline): ENHRY, SYGVKD. This CDR3 region has 16 residues. CDR3 sequence (DNA): TGTGCCATCAGTGAATTTGCGGGAGAAGCCAAAAACATTCAGTACTTC. This translates into CAISEFAGEAKNIQYF.

There are a few counts of this clonotype. The chain has TRBV28 and TRBJ2-7; 12 bases agree with TRBD1. Germline trimming cut 11 bases from V and 4 bases from J; bases unmatched to any gene: 6. The CDR3 is 13 residues long. The germline V gene has CDR1 MDHEN and CDR2 SYDVKM. For the CDR3, the DNA is TGTGCCTGTTCGGGACAGGGGGCGTACGAGCAGTACTTC. Amino acids: CACSGQGAYEQYF.

The count of this clonotype is one. This may stem from a read error, because a much larger clone lies one nucleotide away. V usage is TRBV29-1 and J usage is TRBJ2-3, with D possibly being TRBD1 or TRBD2 (5 bases each). Trimming took off 7 bases at V and 4 bases at J, with 21 bases between the two ends. Per germline, CDR1 SQVTM and CDR2 ANQGSEA. CDR3 length equals 15 residues. CDR3 protein: CSAARGSGIADTQYF. CDR3 DNA: TGCAGCGCAGCGAGGGGAAGCGGAATCGCAGATACGCAGTATTTT.

J is TRBJ2-5 and V is TRBV7-9; 13 nucleotides agree with TRBD2. Trimming took 3 bases from V and 2 from J; bases not matched to a gene: 0. CDR3 length equals 15 residues. CDR1 is SEHNR, CDR2 FQNEAQ, per germline (reference sequence). The CDR3 spells CASSLTSGGQETQYF. In DNA, the CDR3 is TGTGCCAGCAGCTTGACTAGCGGGGGGCAAGAGACCCAGTACTTC. Using reference TRBV7-9 and TRBJ2-5 for the parts outside the CDR3, the full variable domain is DTGVSQNPRHKITKRGQNVTFRCDPISEHNRLYWYRQTLGQGPEFLTYFQNEAQLEKSRLLSDRFSAERPKGSFSTLEIQRTEQGDSAMYLCASSLTSGGQETQYFGPGTRLLVL.

The rearrangement links TRBV19 to TRBJ1-1, with 9 nucleotides matching TRBD1. This CDR3 contains 12 residues. Per germline, CDR1 LNHDA and CDR2 SQIVND (reference sequence). V was clipped by 8 bases and J by 7 bases; unmatched bases: 5. The CDR3 bases are TGTGCCAGTTCGGACAGGGGAAGTGAAGCTTTCTTT. This translates into CASSDRGSEAFF.

This clonotype was seen repeatedly, ten times or more. The rearrangement joins TRBV7-2 to TRBJ1-6; D is unresolved. This CDR3 is 14 amino acids long. Trimming left V 1 base short and J 8 bases short, with 9 bases between. Germline CDR1 SGHTA, CDR2 FQGNSA. The chain's CDR3 is CASSLVGLDSPLHF. The CDR3 DNA follows: TGTGCCAGCAGCTTAGTAGGGCTCGATTCACCCCTCCACTTT.